This passage covers 13 T cell receptor beta chains from one sample sequenced in a study of blood T cell repertoires in COVID-19. TCRdb's copy holds only in-frame clones and misses some; the assay was immunoSEQ multiplex PCR. The repertoire holds approximately 130,000 clones, with approximately 86% as singletons. Sequencing was done on a sample of peripheral blood. These receptor sequences come from a woman aged 50 to 60 who had recovered from COVID-19.

The chain has TRBV3-1 (or the pseudogene TRBV3-2) and TRBJ2-1; D is perhaps TRBD2 (5 bases). V was cut by 0 bases and J by 1 base, with 10 bases left in between. From germline, CDR1 is LGHDT and CDR2 YNNKEL (reference sequence). This CDR3 has 16 amino acids. Here the CDR3 DNA reads TGTGCCAGCAGCCAAGATTGGCCGGGATCCTACAATGAGCAGTTCTTC. This translates into CASSQDWPGSYNEQFF.

This chain links TRBV18 with TRBJ1-3, with a possible D match to TRBD1 (5 bases). Trimming pared 1 base from V and 4 bases from J, leaving 14 bases between. The germline V gene has CDR1 KGHSH and CDR2 LQKENI. The CDR3 contains 16 residues. The DNA for the CDR3 is TGTGCCAGCTCACCACGGACACACCAGGCGGGAAACACCATATATTTT. Translating gives CASSPRTHQAGNTIYF.

The gene calls are TRBV4-1 and TRBJ1-4, with TRBD1 matching over 8 bases. This CDR3 comprises 15 residues. V trimming: 4 bases; J trimming: 1 base; junction bases outside the gene matches: 2. The germline CDR1 and CDR2 sequences are MGHRA and YSYEKL. The CDR3 DNA sequence: TGCGCCAGCAGCCGCGGACAGGGAACTAATGAAAAACTGTTTTTT. This codes for CASSRGQGTNEKLFF.

The rearrangement joins TRBV2 to TRBJ2-7; no reliable D call. Germline lookup yields CDR1 SNHLY and CDR2 FYNNEI. There are 13 residues in the CDR3. V lost 6 bases, J lost 9 bases, and 18 bases lay in between. The CDR3 sequence: CASSADTVLGQYF. CDR3 bases: TGTGCCAGCAGCGCCGACACCGTCCTTGGGCAGTACTTC.

The genes are TRBV18 and TRBJ2-7, with D unresolved. Trimming took 1 base from V and 2 from J, leaving 9 bases between them. The CDR3 is 14 residues long. Germline-derived CDR1 and CDR2 are KGHSH and LQKENI. The CDR3 DNA follows: TGTGCCAGCTCACCACGCCGACTCCCCTACGAGCAGTACTTC. Its translation is CASSPRRLPYEQYF.

The rearrangement links TRBV7-9 to TRBJ2-5, with 11 bases lining up with TRBD2. V shed 3 bases and J 5 bases; nucleotides not matched to a gene: 11. Germline values: CDR1 SEHNR, CDR2 FQNEAQ (reference sequence). The CDR3 has 17 residues. As DNA, the CDR3 is TGTGCCAGCAGCTTGGCCCGACTAGCGGGGCTCAGGGAGACCCAGTACTTC. Encoded protein: CASSLARLAGLRETQYF. Full variable domain (missing parts from reference TRBV7-9 and TRBJ2-5): DTGVSQNPRHKITKRGQNVTFRCDPISEHNRLYWYRQTLGQGPEFLTYFQNEAQLEKSRLLSDRFSAERPKGSFSTLEIQRTEQGDSAMYLCASSLARLAGLRETQYFGPGTRLLVL.

The rearrangement links TRBV7-3 to TRBJ2-2; D not resolved. There are 12 residues in the CDR3. V was cut by 6 bases and J by 5 bases, with 7 bases left in between. The germline gives CDR1 SGHTA, CDR2 FQGTGA. CDR3 sequence reads: CASRSGTGELFF. As DNA, the CDR3 is TGTGCCAGCAGGTCAGGAACCGGGGAGCTGTTTTTT.

The gene calls are TRBV5-1 and TRBJ2-3; D may be TRBD1 (6 bases). The CDR3 runs to 15 residues. Trimming cost V 4 bases and J 4 bases, with 16 bases left between them. Germline values: CDR1 SGHRS, CDR2 YFSETQ. DNA for the CDR3: TGCGCCAGCAGCGTGACAGGTTTCGGAGCAGATACGCAGTATTTT. Translating it yields CASSVTGFGADTQYF.

The chain is built from TRBV20-1 and TRBJ1-5; D is uncertain. Germline loops: CDR1 DFQATT, CDR2 SNEGSKA (reference sequence). V was clipped by 3 bases and J by 0 bases, with 9 bases between them. CDR3 length: 14 residues. CDR3 bases: TGCAGTGCTAGTGTCGGTTATAGCAATCAGCCCCAGCATTTT. Residues: CSASVGYSNQPQHF.

This clone was observed once. The chain recombines TRBV27 with TRBJ1-6; D is unresolved. This CDR3 spans 15 amino acids. V lost 6 bases and J lost 2, with 11 bases in between. Germline assignment: CDR1 MNHEY and CDR2 SMNVEV (reference sequence). The CDR3 loop is CASSREGPYNSPLHF. The CDR3 region has the DNA TGTGCCAGCAGCCGTGAGGGTCCCTATAATTCACCCCTCCACTTT.

The chain links TRBV19 to TRBJ1-2, with no clear D. CDR3 length: 12 amino acids. The germline CDR1 and CDR2 sequences are LNHDA and SQIVND (reference sequence). CDR3 coding DNA: TGTGACCCCCAGCGACCTAACTATGGCTACACCTTC. Protein: CDPQRPNYGYTF. Together with reference TRBV19 and TRBJ1-2, the CDR3 gives the full variable domain: DGGITQSPKYLFRKEGQNVTLSCEQNLNHDAMYWYRQDPGQGLRLIYYSQIVNDFQKGDIAEGYSVSREKKESFPLTVTSAQKNPTAFYLCDPQRPNYGYTFGSGTRLTVV.

This chain uses TRBV6-5 with TRBJ1-4, with 8 bases matching TRBD1. Looked up from germline, CDR1 is MNHEY and CDR2 is SVGAGI. The CDR3 spans 15 residues. V dropped 5 bases and J dropped 6; count of bases not matched to a gene: 8. CDR3 bases: TGTGCCAGCAGTCAGGGGACAGGAGGCGATGAAAAACTGTTTTTT. Protein sequence: CASSQGTGGDEKLFF.

A few counts support this clone. CDR3 DNA sequence: TGTGCCTGGAGTGTACTAACAGAGACCCAGTACTTC. It yields the protein CAWSVLTETQYF. The chain joins TRBV30 to TRBJ2-5; D is unclear. The germline CDR1 and CDR2 sequences are GTSNPN and SVGIG (reference sequence). Trimming stripped 0 bases from V and 4 bases from J, with 6 bases between. This CDR3 is 12 amino acids long.